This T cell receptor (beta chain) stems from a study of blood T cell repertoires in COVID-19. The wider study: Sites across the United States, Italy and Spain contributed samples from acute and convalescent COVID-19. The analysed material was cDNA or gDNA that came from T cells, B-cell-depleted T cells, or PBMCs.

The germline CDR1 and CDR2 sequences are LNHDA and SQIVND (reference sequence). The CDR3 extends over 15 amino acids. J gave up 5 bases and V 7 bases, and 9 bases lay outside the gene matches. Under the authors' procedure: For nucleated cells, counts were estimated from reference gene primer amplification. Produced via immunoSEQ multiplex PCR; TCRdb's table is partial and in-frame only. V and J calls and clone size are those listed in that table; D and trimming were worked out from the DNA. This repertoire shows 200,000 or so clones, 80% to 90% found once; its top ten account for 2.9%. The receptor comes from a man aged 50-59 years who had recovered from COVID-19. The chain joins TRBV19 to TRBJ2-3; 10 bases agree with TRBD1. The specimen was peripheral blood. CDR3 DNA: TGTGCCAGTACCAGGGACAGGGGACTGAGAGATACGCAGTATTTT. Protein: CASTRDRGLRDTQYF.